Each of the 3 T cell receptor beta chains below was sequenced from the same sample in a study of early T cells in non-severe SARS-CoV-2 infection. Each CDR3 protein gets one entry after TCRdb re-called the 5' RACE reads with MiXCR. This table holds tens of thousands of distinct CDR3 sequences, roughly 10% found once. Sequences were obtained from whole blood. Every receptor here comes from an adult who was a healthcare worker with PCR-confirmed SARS-CoV-2 infection or an uninfected control (not recorded which).

This chain connects TRBV18 to TRBJ1-3, with unresolved D. V lost 3 bases and J lost 0, with 9 bases in between. Per germline, CDR1 KGHSH and CDR2 LQKENI. This CDR3 is built from 15 residues. The CDR3 coding sequence is TGTGCCAGCTCACCGTATGCTGACTCTGGAAACACCATATATTTT. It is translated as CASSPYADSGNTIYF.

This clonotype was observed many times. The chain links TRBV7-6 to TRBJ2-2; unclear D gene. Germline-derived CDR1 and CDR2 are SGHVS and FNYEAQ. This CDR3 contains 13 residues. Trimming left V 8 bases short and J 0 bases short, with 7 bases between. CDR3 region: CASAQANTGELFF. CDR3 coding DNA: TGTGCCAGCGCACAAGCGAACACCGGGGAGCTGTTTTTT.

This clonotype was seen a few times. V and J are TRBV7-3 and TRBJ2-3; 11 nucleotides align to TRBD2. Germline V gene lookup returns CDR1 SGHTA and CDR2 FQGTGA. V lost 5 bases to trimming and J lost 7 bases; unmatched junction nucleotides: 14. This CDR3 has 17 amino acids. Here the CDR3 reads CASSEVGVAGGKNTQYF. In nucleotides, the CDR3 is TGTGCCAGCAGCGAGGTGGGAGTAGCGGGAGGGAAAAATACGCAGTATTTT.